The source of this T cell receptor (beta chain) is a study of T cell changes during pregnancy in multiple sclerosis. The V end lost 1 base, the J end lost 2 bases, and 15 bases lay between the germline ends. From germline, CDR1 is MNHNS and CDR2 SASEGT. This CDR3 has 16 amino acids. This clone was recorded many times. The table came from immunoSEQ multiplex PCR; TCRdb's copy has only in-frame clones and leaves some out. The table shows over 70,000 clones, with approximately 92% occurring only once. This chain links TRBV6-1 with TRBJ2-7; a weak D match, TRBD1 (6 bases). This TCR derives from a female donor in good health, enrolled as a control in a pregnancy study. Source: peripheral blood, taken in the third trimester of pregnancy. CDR3 in amino acids: CASSEGLVRGAYEQYF. The DNA of the CDR3 is TGTGCCAGCAGTGAAGGCTTAGTCAGGGGAGCCTACGAGCAGTACTTC.